The next 26 T cell receptor beta chains were all read from a single sample in a study of memory CD4+ T cells and cytomegalovirus serostatus. This table comes from immunoSEQ multiplex PCR, and its TCRdb copy is limited to in-frame clones, with some not included. The table lists 84,000 or so clones, roughly 80% of them singletons, with around 0.75% in the top ten. Single viable CD3+CD4+CD8-CD45RO+ cells were sorted as the memory CD4+ T cells. The sample was memory CD4+ T cells from blood. The receptors were sampled from an adult in good health and CMV-seronegative.

J is TRBJ2-5 and V is TRBV6-6; D might be TRBD1 or TRBD2, each matching 5 bases. V was trimmed by 6 bases and J by 4 bases, leaving 15 bases between them. In germline, CDR1 is MNHNY, CDR2 SVGAGI (reference sequence). There are 14 residues in the CDR3. CDR3 residues: CASRGPGSRETQYF. Written as DNA, the CDR3 is TGTGCCAGCAGGGGACCGGGGTCCCGAGAGACCCAGTACTTC.

The chain links TRBV29-1 to TRBJ1-1; D gene uncertain. The germline CDR1 and CDR2 sequences are SQVTM and ANQGSEA. The CDR3 runs 12 residues. Trimming took 4 bases from V and 1 from J, leaving 7 bases between them. The CDR3 here is CSVVGGNTEAFF. CDR3 nucleotides: TGCAGCGTTGTTGGCGGGAACACTGAAGCTTTCTTT.

This clone has just one count. V and J are TRBV19 and TRBJ1-3; no firm D call. V was shortened by 6 bases and J by 4 bases, with 10 bases between the two germline ends. Per the germline V gene, CDR1 is LNHDA and CDR2 is SQIVND (reference sequence). The CDR3 has 13 amino acids. The CDR3 region has the DNA TGTGCCAGTAGGATGGTCGCCGGAAACACCATATATTTT. Protein sequence: CASRMVAGNTIYF.

There are a few counts of this clone. The chain combines TRBV7-2 with TRBJ1-1, with 9 nucleotides matching TRBD1. The V gene end was trimmed by 4 bases and the J gene end by 0 bases; junction bases not matched to a gene: 3. Germline values: CDR1 SGHTA, CDR2 FQGNSA. The CDR3 sequence is 15 residues long. Here the CDR3 reads CASSSGQGLNTEAFF. The CDR3 DNA sequence: TGTGCCAGCAGCTCGGGACAGGGATTGAACACTGAAGCTTTCTTT.

In regard to this clone: An end of the junction does not agree with germline; a read error may underlie this. The chain uses TRBV2 and TRBJ2-3; D might be TRBD1 (6 bases). From germline, CDR1 is SNHLY and CDR2 FYNNEI. The CDR3 is 12 residues long. CDR3 coding DNA: TGTGCCAGCAGTGTCGGTGACAGGTCACAAGTTTTT. Translated, it gives CASSVGDRSQVF.

On this clone: The junction differs from germline at one of its ends, possibly a read error. The genes are TRBV6-1 and TRBJ1-5; D remains unclear. The germline V gene encodes CDR1 MNHNS and CDR2 SASEGT. The CDR3 covers 13 residues. CDR3 in DNA: TGTGCCAGCTGTGATGGCTGGACGGGGCCCCAGCATTTT. Translating it yields CASCDGWTGPQHF.

The chain uses TRBV19 and TRBJ2-3, with a possible D match to TRBD1 (6 bases). Germline V gives CDR1 LNHDA, CDR2 SQIVND (reference sequence). The CDR3 consists of 15 residues. Trimming stripped 4 bases from V and 1 base from J, with 12 bases between. The CDR3 sequence: CASSKQRTGTDTQYF. CDR3 in DNA: TGTGCCAGTAGTAAACAAAGGACAGGCACAGATACGCAGTATTTT.

This rearrangement joins TRBV7-9 to TRBJ1-4; 7 nucleotides line up with TRBD1. The V gene's germline CDR1 is SEHNR and CDR2 FQNEAQ (reference sequence). This CDR3 spans 15 amino acids. Trimming removed 5 bases from V and 5 bases from J; junction bases left unmatched: 8. The CDR3 reads CASSLETGKNEKLFF. The DNA of the CDR3 is TGTGCCAGCAGCCTGGAGACAGGGAAGAATGAAAAACTGTTTTTT.

This clone was found once. The rearrangement uses TRBV2 and TRBJ2-7; 9 nucleotides line up with TRBD2. Germline V lookup: CDR1 SNHLY, CDR2 FYNNEI. The ends lost 6 bases at V and 8 bases at J; junction bases unmatched: 5. The CDR3 consists of 12 residues. CDR3 coding DNA: TGTGCCAGCAGGCCGACTAGCGGTAAGCAGTACTTC. Amino acids: CASRPTSGKQYF.

The gene calls are TRBV7-9 and TRBJ1-6, with D uncertain. CDR3 size: 16 residues. CDR1 and CDR2 (germline): SEHNR, FQNEAQ (reference sequence). V lost 1 base and J lost 8, with 15 bases in between. The CDR3 bases are TGTGCCAGCAGCTTAGATAACTTTGGAGATCATTCACCCCTCCACTTT. It specifies CASSLDNFGDHSPLHF.

The gene calls are TRBV6-6 and TRBJ1-1, with D perhaps matching TRBD1 (6 bases). Germline values: CDR1 MNHNY, CDR2 SVGAGI (reference sequence). V lost 6 bases and J 0 bases, leaving 8 bases between the germline ends. This CDR3 has 13 amino acids. The CDR3 nucleotides are TGTGCCAGCAGAACAGGGATGAACACTGAAGCTTTCTTT. Amino acids: CASRTGMNTEAFF.

In nucleotides, the CDR3 is TGTGCCAGCAGCCGGGGTCAGAATTCACCCCTCCACTTT. Encoded protein: CASSRGQNSPLHF. The chain employs TRBV14 and TRBJ1-6, with unresolved D. Per germline, CDR1 SGHDN and CDR2 FVKESK. The CDR3 has 13 amino acids. V was shortened by 4 bases and J by 7 bases, with 8 bases between the two germline ends.

The chain carries TRBV9 and TRBJ1-4; 10 nucleotides match TRBD1. CDR3 length equals 15 residues. With 4 bases clipped from V and 11 bases from J, the junction kept 11 bases outside the gene matches. The germline V gene encodes CDR1 SGDLS and CDR2 YYNGEE. In nucleotides, the CDR3 is TGTGCCAGCAGCACTCAACCCGGGACAGGGGATAAACTGTTTTTT. As protein: CASSTQPGTGDKLFF.

This chain joins TRBV4-3 and TRBJ1-1, with 8 nucleotides matching TRBD1. Germline CDR1 reads LGHNA; CDR2 reads YSLEER. The CDR3 covers 14 residues. With 3 bases clipped from V and 1 base from J, the junction kept 1 base outside the gene matches. The CDR3 DNA reads TGCGCCAGCAGCCACGGGACAGGGAACACTGAAGCTTTCTTT. Protein: CASSHGTGNTEAFF.

The CDR3 protein is CASRPGGIYEQYF. The CDR3 nucleotides read TGTGCCAGCAGGCCGGGCGGTATCTACGAGCAGTACTTC. V and J are TRBV6-1 and TRBJ2-7; D is undetermined. Trimming took 6 bases from V and 3 from J, leaving 12 bases between them. The length of the CDR3 is 13 residues. CDR1 is MNHNS, CDR2 SASEGT, per germline.

The genes are TRBV7-3 and TRBJ1-1; 11 bases align to TRBD1. Germline V gene data show CDR1 as SGHTA and CDR2 as FQGTGA. This CDR3 contains 13 residues. The ends lost 5 bases at V and 8 bases at J; junction bases unmatched: 4. The CDR3 spells CASSHRDRGEAFF. The CDR3, as DNA: TGTGCCAGCAGCCACCGGGACAGGGGGGAAGCTTTCTTT.

V is TRBV7-2 and J is TRBJ2-1; 7 nucleotides line up with TRBD2. Germline V gene data show CDR1 as SGHTA and CDR2 as FQGNSA. The ends lost 2 bases at V and 5 bases at J; junction bases unmatched: 6. There are 15 residues in the CDR3. The CDR3 region has the DNA TGTGCCAGCAGCTTATGGGCCGGGGGGAACAATGAGCAGTTCTTC. Translating it yields CASSLWAGGNNEQFF.

This clone appeared once. CDR3 sequence reads: CASSEDVAGGWNEQFF. The CDR3 bases are TGTGCCAGCAGTGAAGATGTAGCGGGGGGTTGGAATGAGCAGTTCTTC. The chain uses TRBV6-1 and TRBJ2-1, with 10 positions matching TRBD2. Germline loops: CDR1 MNHNS, CDR2 SASEGT. The CDR3 is 16 residues long. V gave up 1 base and J gave up 7 bases; unmatched junction bases: 7.

This clone was observed a handful of times. This chain connects TRBV7-9 to TRBJ1-3; unclear D gene. This CDR3 spans 15 amino acids. Germline loops: CDR1 SEHNR, CDR2 FQNEAQ (reference sequence). V was cut by 5 bases and J by 4 bases, with 15 bases left in between. Here the CDR3 reads CASSPMNLPGNTIYF. CDR3 DNA: TGTGCCAGCAGCCCAATGAACCTCCCCGGAAACACCATATATTTT.

V usage is TRBV12-1 and J usage is TRBJ2-2; the table gives TRBD2 as D, unverified against the DNA. TRBV12-1 corresponds to a pseudogene. The CDR3 is made up of 17 amino acids. The CDR3 DNA follows: TGTGCCAGCAGACGGAGCGTAGGGGGGGCGAACACCGGGGAGCTGTTTTTT. Its translation is CASRRSVGGANTGELFF.

This chain connects TRBV6-5 to TRBJ1-2; D ambiguous. This CDR3 is built from 16 residues. The V gene lost 2 bases and the J gene lost 0 bases, with 13 bases spanning the gap. Germline V lookup: CDR1 MNHEY, CDR2 SVGAGI. CDR3 residues: CASSYGFTRPNYGYTF. The CDR3 DNA reads as TGTGCCAGCAGTTACGGCTTTACCCGCCCTAACTATGGCTACACCTTC.

The chain is built from TRBV5-4 and TRBJ1-3; D is possibly TRBD1 (6 bases). Trimming removed 5 bases from V and 4 bases from J, with 10 bases in between. The V gene's germline CDR1 is SGHNT and CDR2 YYREEE (reference sequence). The CDR3 has 13 residues. For the CDR3, the DNA is TGTGCCAGCAGGGGGGCTCTAGGAAACACCATATATTTT. This codes for CASRGALGNTIYF.

The rearrangement uses TRBV5-4 and TRBJ2-7; D not certain. In germline, CDR1 is SGHNT, CDR2 YYREEE (reference sequence). The CDR3 has 13 residues. The germline V and J ends were trimmed by 0 bases and 7 bases, with 11 bases remaining between them. As DNA, the CDR3 is TGTGCCAGCAGCTTGGACTATGGTAGGGAGCAGTACTTC. Encoded protein: CASSLDYGREQYF.

This clone was observed a few times. J is TRBJ1-1 and V is TRBV30, with D possibly TRBD1 on 5 matching bases. The length of the CDR3 is 14 residues. Germline CDR1 is GTSNPN and CDR2 is SVGIG (reference sequence). The V and J ends lost 2 bases and 5 bases respectively, with 15 bases between them. The chain's CDR3 is CAWSKKLGTTEAFF. CDR3 nucleotide sequence: TGTGCCTGGAGTAAGAAGCTGGGGACGACTGAAGCTTTCTTT.

The rearrangement links TRBV10-3 to TRBJ1-5; 12 bases align to TRBD1. CDR1 is ENHRY, CDR2 SYGVKD, per germline. There are 16 residues in the CDR3. The V gene end was trimmed by 11 bases and the J gene end by 7 bases; junction bases not matched to a gene: 15. Here the CDR3 reads CAASPAGTGGGQPQHF. Written as DNA, the CDR3 is TGTGCCGCAAGCCCTGCCGGGACAGGGGGCGGGCAGCCCCAGCATTTT.

This clone appeared once. The chain joins TRBV7-8 to TRBJ2-5; 15 positions agree with TRBD2. The junction had 17 bases not matched to a gene; V was cut back by 5 bases and J by 7 bases. The CDR3 spans 19 residues. Germline V gives CDR1 SGHVS, CDR2 FQNEAQ. The DNA for the CDR3 is TGTGCCAGCAGCCAAACAGGGACTAGCGGGGGGCCCTTGCGAGGGACCCAGTACTTC. Translating it yields CASSQTGTSGGPLRGTQYF.